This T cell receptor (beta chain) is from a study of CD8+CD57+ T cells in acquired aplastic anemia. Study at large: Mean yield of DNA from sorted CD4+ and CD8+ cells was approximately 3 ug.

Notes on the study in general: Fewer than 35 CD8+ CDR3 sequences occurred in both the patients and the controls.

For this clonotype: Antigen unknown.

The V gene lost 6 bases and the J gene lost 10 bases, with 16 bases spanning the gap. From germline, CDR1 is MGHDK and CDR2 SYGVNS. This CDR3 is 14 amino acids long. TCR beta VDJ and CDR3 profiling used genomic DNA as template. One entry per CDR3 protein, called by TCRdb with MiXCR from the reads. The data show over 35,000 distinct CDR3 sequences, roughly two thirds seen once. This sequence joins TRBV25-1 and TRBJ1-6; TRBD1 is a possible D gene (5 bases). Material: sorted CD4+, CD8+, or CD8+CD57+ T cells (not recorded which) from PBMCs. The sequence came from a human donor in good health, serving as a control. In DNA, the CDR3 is TGTGCCAGCAGCGGGGGTCAGGAAACGTCACCCCTCCACTTT. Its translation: CASSGGQETSPLHF.